What follows describes a single T cell receptor (beta chain). Its antigen remains unidentified. Trimming pared 4 bases from V and 2 bases from J, leaving 12 bases between. The CDR3 runs to 15 residues. Germline CDR1 reads MRHNA; CDR2 reads SNTAGT. This entry is derived from a study of T cell responses to AZD1222 COVID-19 vaccine. Study-wide results and limits: Mapped onto spike, vaccine-associated CD4 TCRs spanned it and were dominant at 160-218 and 743-854. Recipients of AZD1222 seropositive at baseline numbered only 5 to 7. Among the donors, most were white British and more were female, and clonal diversity was possibly underestimated.

TCRdb's copy holds only in-frame clones and misses some; the assay was immunoSEQ multiplex PCR. Here the sample spans some 200,000 clones, under 95% being singletons. The chain carries TRBV6-4 and TRBJ2-1; tentatively, D is TRBD2 (6 bases). The starting material was peripheral blood, obtained on day 0 of AZD1222 vaccination. The origin of this receptor is an adult in good health. This CDR3 reads CASSVHGGPYNEQFF. The CDR3 DNA sequence: TGTGCCAGCAGTGTTCACGGGGGTCCCTACAATGAGCAGTTCTTC.